The 20 T cell receptor beta chains presented below share a single source sample, sequenced in a study of CD8 T cells in ankylosing spondylitis. Using its own MiXCR run on the 5' RACE reads, TCRdb lists one record per CDR3 protein. The profile covers over 75,000 distinct CDR3 sequences, with approximately 9% appearing a single time and approximately 4.8% taken by the ten largest. Sequences were obtained from blood, either unsorted or a sorted T cell fraction (not recorded which). Receptors originate from a male donor with ankylosing spondylitis or in good health (not recorded which).

This clonotype has at least ten counts. The chain carries TRBV7-8 and TRBJ2-7; no clear D. With 5 bases removed from V and 0 bases from J, the gap between germline ends came to 11 bases. The CDR3 extends over 14 amino acids. The germline V gene has CDR1 SGHVS and CDR2 FQNEAQ. In nucleotides, the CDR3 is TGTGCCAGCAGCGCCGTGTCATTCTCCTACGAGCAGTACTTC. This translates into CASSAVSFSYEQYF.

This clonotype was detected ten times or more. The chain couples TRBV28 to TRBJ2-5, with D uncertain. Trimming took 6 bases from V and 3 from J, leaving 14 bases between them. CDR3 size: 14 residues. Germline CDR1 MDHEN, CDR2 SYDVKM. In DNA, the CDR3 is TGTGCCAGCAGATCGACTCACACAAAAGAGACCCAGTACTTC. Translating it yields CASRSTHTKETQYF.

This clonotype showed up many times. The chain recombines TRBV14 with TRBJ1-3, with a possible D match to TRBD1 (5 bases). CDR3 length: 15 residues. Per the germline V gene, CDR1 is SGHDN and CDR2 is FVKESK. V lost 1 base and J lost 0, with 7 bases in between. CDR3: CASSQGQFSGNTIYF. The CDR3 DNA reads TGTGCCAGCAGCCAAGGACAGTTCTCTGGAAACACCATATATTTT.

This clonotype was recorded at least ten times. The V and J genes are TRBV30 and TRBJ2-2, with D perhaps matching TRBD1 (5 bases). Germline CDR1 reads GTSNPN; CDR2 reads SVGIG (reference sequence). V lost 2 bases to trimming and J lost 2 bases, with 12 bases between them. This CDR3 region has 15 residues. CDR3 sequence reads: CAWSLDNLNTGELFF. The CDR3 nucleotides read TGTGCCTGGAGTCTGGACAACCTCAACACCGGGGAGCTGTTTTTT.

Points on this clonotype: This may arise from a read error, as a much more abundant clone is one base away. The chain carries TRBV20-1 and TRBJ2-7; weak D call: TRBD2 (5 bases). This CDR3 is built from 13 residues. CDR1 and CDR2 from the germline V gene are DFQATT and SNEGSKA (reference sequence). CDR3 amino acids: CSARMPEGYEHYF. The CDR3, as DNA: TGCAGTGCTAGAATGCCCGAGGGCTACGAGCATTACTTC.

This clonotype occurred many times. The chain carries TRBV6-6 and TRBJ2-7, with a tentative D call TRBD2 (5 bases). Germline V gene data show CDR1 as MNHNY and CDR2 as SVGAGI (reference sequence). V gave up 6 bases and J gave up 7 bases, with 16 bases separating them. The CDR3 covers 13 residues. Here the CDR3 DNA reads TGTGCCAGCAGCCCTGTTACTAGAAGTGAGCAGTACTTC. It is translated as CASSPVTRSEQYF.

This clonotype occurred many times. The V and J genes are TRBV4-2 and TRBJ2-7; no definite D call. This CDR3 spans 14 amino acids. Germline V lookup: CDR1 LGHNA, CDR2 YNFKEQ. Trimming stripped 4 bases from V and 5 bases from J, with 15 bases between. The CDR3 spells CASSPGPLWHEQYF. Here the CDR3 DNA reads TGTGCCAGCAGCCCGGGCCCGCTATGGCACGAGCAGTACTTC.

There are a few counts of this clonotype. The V gene is TRBV5-5, the J gene TRBJ1-1; a possible D gene is TRBD1 (6 bases). Germline CDR1 and CDR2: SGHKS and YYEKEE (reference sequence). This CDR3 spans 16 amino acids. V was clipped by 2 bases and J by 1 base, with 15 bases between them. The CDR3 loop reads CASSLVGGAGNTEAFF. The CDR3 DNA sequence: TGTGCCAGCAGCTTAGTCGGGGGCGCTGGGAACACTGAAGCTTTCTTT.

This clonotype came up many times. The chain links TRBV13 to TRBJ2-7; TRBD1 might be the D (6 bases). This CDR3 region has 14 residues. Germline CDR1 and CDR2: PRHDT and FYEKMQ (reference sequence). Trimming took 4 bases from V and 4 from J, leaving 14 bases between them. The DNA of the CDR3 is TGTGCCAGCAGCTATGACAGGAGCGAGTACGAGCAGTACTTC. Amino acid sequence: CASSYDRSEYEQYF. The full variable domain, with the rest looked up from reference TRBV13 and TRBJ2-7, is AAGVIQSPRHLIKEKRETATLKCYPIPRHDTVYWYQQGPGQDPQFLISFYEKMQSDKGSIPDRFSAQQFSDYHSELNMSSLELGDSALYFCASSYDRSEYEQYFGPGTRLTVT.

A note on this clonotype: A much larger clone lies one base from this, so it may be a read error. The chain links TRBV29-1 to TRBJ2-5, with D unresolved. Germline values: CDR1 SQVTM, CDR2 ANQGSEA. The CDR3 is made up of 14 amino acids. This chain's CDR3 is CSIEDGRFEETQYF. The CDR3 DNA reads as TGCAGCATTGAAGATGGCAGGTTCGAAGAGACCCAGTACTTC.

The sample holds many counts of this clonotype. The chain joins TRBV2 to TRBJ1-6, with D possibly TRBD1 on 5 matching bases. CDR1 and CDR2 from the germline V gene are SNHLY and FYNNEI. V lost 6 bases to trimming and J lost 7 bases, with 16 bases between them. The CDR3 totals 15 residues. This chain's CDR3 is CASSNTGSLNSPLHF. As DNA, the CDR3 is TGTGCCAGCAGCAATACAGGTAGCCTGAATTCACCCCTCCACTTT.

Ten or more counts support this clonotype. V and J are TRBV28 and TRBJ1-1, with 8 nucleotides matching TRBD1. The CDR3 contains 19 residues. V lost 6 bases to trimming and J lost 5 bases; unmatched junction nucleotides: 23. CDR1 is MDHEN and CDR2 is SYDVKM in the germline V gene. The CDR3 reads CASSLGIQPSRGRRTEAFF. As DNA, the CDR3 is TGTGCCAGCAGCCTGGGAATCCAACCTTCCAGGGGGCGTCGGACTGAAGCTTTCTTT.

In its sample, this clonotype was seen many times. Here the CDR3 reads CAISESGSGYTF. For the CDR3, the DNA is TGTGCCATCAGTGAGTCAGGCAGTGGCTACACCTTC. The V call is TRBV10-3, the J call TRBJ1-2; D is unclear. Germline-derived CDR1 and CDR2 are ENHRY and SYGVKD. The CDR3 totals 12 residues. Trimming removed 0 bases at V and 7 bases at J, with 6 bases between.

This clonotype was seen ten or more times. V usage is TRBV28 and J usage is TRBJ2-2; D perhaps matches TRBD1 (5 bases). Trimming took off 3 bases at V and 4 bases at J, with 9 bases between the two ends. The CDR3 is made up of 14 amino acids. Germline-derived CDR1 and CDR2 are MDHEN and SYDVKM. CDR3 bases: TGTGCCAGCAGTTTGGGGCAGTTCACCGGGGAGCTGTTTTTT. Its translation is CASSLGQFTGELFF.

This clonotype has ten or more counts. The V call is TRBV5-1, the J call TRBJ2-2, with TRBD1 as a possible D gene (7 bases). Germline CDR1 SGHRS, CDR2 YFSETQ. The CDR3 runs to 15 residues. Trimming took 4 bases from V and 6 from J, leaving 16 bases between them. The DNA of the CDR3 is TGCGCCAGCAGCCGCCAGGAGGGGGCCCCCGGGGAGCTGTTTTTT. This sequence encodes CASSRQEGAPGELFF.

This clonotype appeared many times. V is TRBV5-5 and J is TRBJ2-1, with D hard to call. The V and J ends lost 0 bases and 4 bases respectively, with 5 bases between them. Germline V lookup: CDR1 SGHKS, CDR2 YYEKEE (reference sequence). The CDR3 extends over 13 amino acids. The CDR3 nucleotides read TGTGCCAGCAGCTTGGGCGGATACAATGAGCAGTTCTTC. Its translation: CASSLGGYNEQFF. Complete variable domain (other parts from reference TRBV5-5 and TRBJ2-1): DAGVTQSPTHLIKTRGQQVTLRCSPISGHKSVSWYQQVLGQGPQFIFQYYEKEERGRGNFPDRFSARQFPNYSSELNVNALLLGDSALYLCASSLGGYNEQFFGPGTRLTVL.

This clonotype is a singleton in its sample. A much larger clone differs from this one at a single base, so this may be a read error. The chain couples TRBV5-6 to TRBJ2-1; TRBD2 aligns across 12 bases. Germline V gene data show CDR1 as SGHDT and CDR2 as YYEEEE. The CDR3 totals 15 residues. The CDR3 DNA reads TGTACCAGCAGCTTGACTAGCGGGGGACGGTATGAGCAGTTCTTC. It specifies CTSSLTSGGRYEQFF. The complete variable domain, with remaining parts taken from reference TRBV5-6 and TRBJ2-1, reads DAGVTQSPTHLIKTRGQQVTLRCSPKSGHDTVSWYQQALGQGPQFIFQYYEEEERQRGNFPDRFSGHQFPNYSSELNVNALLLGDSALYLCTSSLTSGGRYEQFFGPGTRLTVL.

This clonotype was seen only a few times. CDR3 residues: CASNRLAGFDTQYF. In DNA, the CDR3 is TGTGCCAGCAATAGACTAGCGGGGTTCGATACGCAGTATTTT. V and J are TRBV2 and TRBJ2-3, with 11 bases identical to TRBD2. J gave up 6 bases and V 7 bases, and 6 bases lay outside the gene matches. The CDR3 has 14 amino acids. Germline CDR1 and CDR2: SNHLY and FYNNEI.

This clonotype was observed at least ten times. The rearrangement uses TRBV6-5 and TRBJ2-6; D possibly corresponds to TRBD1 (6 bases). V was clipped by 3 bases and J by 4 bases, with 10 bases between them. Per the germline V gene, CDR1 is MNHEY and CDR2 is SVGAGI. The CDR3 is made up of 15 amino acids. The CDR3 DNA is TGTGCCAGCAGTTATACAGGGTCCGGGGCCAACGTCCTGACTTTC. It codes for CASSYTGSGANVLTF.

The chain couples TRBV7-2 to TRBJ2-7, with TRBD2 as a possible D gene (5 bases). This CDR3 is 15 amino acids long. From germline, CDR1 is SGHTA and CDR2 FQGNSA. Trimming stripped 5 bases from V and 3 bases from J, with 17 bases between. The CDR3 spells CASSLNEGAIYEQYF. The CDR3, as DNA: TGTGCCAGCAGCCTTAATGAGGGCGCCATCTACGAGCAGTACTTC.